This T cell receptor (beta chain) was observed in a study of T cell responses to AZD1222 COVID-19 vaccine. There are 14 residues in the CDR3. CDR1 WSHSY and CDR2 SAAADI come from the germline V gene. V gave up 8 bases and J gave up 3 bases, with 17 bases separating them. Sequencing used immunoSEQ multiplex PCR; TCRdb keeps in-frame clones, though not all of them. The table lists about 140,000 clones, about 91% of them singletons. The chain recombines TRBV10-2 with TRBJ2-7, with a possible D match to TRBD2 (8 bases). The origin of this receptor is an adult in good health. Sequences were derived from peripheral blood, sampled on day 0 of AZD1222 vaccination. The CDR3 region has the DNA TGCGCCAGCCTACTTAGCGGGGACAGCTACGAGCAGTACTTC. Amino acids: CASLLSGDSYEQYF.